Each of the 22 T cell receptor beta chains below was sequenced from the same sample in a study of blood T cell repertoires in COVID-19. The protocol was immunoSEQ multiplex PCR, while the TCRdb copy is restricted to in-frame clones and leaves out a portion. This table holds 35,000 to 45,000 clones, about 88% found once. Material for sequencing was peripheral blood. Source of these receptors: a human donor in a cohort sampled during active COVID-19.

This CDR3 reads CASSLGGREQFF. The CDR3 region has the DNA TGTGCCAGCAGTTTGGGGGGGCGGGAGCAGTTCTTC. J is TRBJ2-1 and V is TRBV27, with D maybe TRBD2 (7 bases). Germline CDR1 reads MNHEY; CDR2 reads SMNVEV (reference sequence). The CDR3 is 12 residues long. Between the trimmed V and J ends, which lost 3 bases and 10 bases, there was a span of 10 bases.

J is TRBJ1-2 and V is TRBV2; no clear D gene. This CDR3 has 13 amino acids. Trimming left V 3 bases short and J 4 bases short, with 9 bases between. Germline V gene lookup returns CDR1 SNHLY and CDR2 FYNNEI. CDR3 in amino acids: CASSDVQAYGYTF. Written as DNA, the CDR3 is TGTGCCAGCAGTGACGTGCAGGCCTATGGCTACACCTTC.

The genes are TRBV13 and TRBJ1-5, with 8 bases aligning to TRBD1. V lost 3 bases to trimming and J lost 0 bases; unmatched junction nucleotides: 1. The CDR3 has 15 amino acids. CDR1 and CDR2 from the germline V gene are PRHDT and FYEKMQ (reference sequence). The CDR3 DNA follows: TGTGCCAGCAGCTTCGGACAGGGTAGCAATCAGCCCCAGCATTTT. Encoded protein: CASSFGQGSNQPQHF.

This clone was picked up a small number of times. The CDR3: CASSYQGMNTEAFF. In DNA, the CDR3 is TGTGCCAGCAGTTACCAGGGAATGAACACTGAAGCTTTCTTT. The chain uses TRBV6-5 and TRBJ1-1; D is possibly TRBD1 (5 bases). The CDR3 has 14 amino acids. V was clipped by 2 bases and J by 0 bases, with 7 bases between them. The germline CDR1 and CDR2 sequences are MNHEY and SVGAGI.

V usage is TRBV19 and J usage is TRBJ2-5; D unresolved. Germline loops: CDR1 LNHDA, CDR2 SQIVND (reference sequence). The V end was cut by 1 base, the J end by 0 bases, with 15 bases between. The CDR3 spans 17 residues. CDR3 residues: CASSIGAGFGYQETQYF. CDR3 nucleotides: TGTGCCAGTAGTATAGGTGCCGGGTTCGGGTACCAAGAGACCCAGTACTTC.

The chain recombines TRBV27 with TRBJ2-3; D perhaps matches TRBD1 (6 bases). The CDR3 is 13 amino acids. Germline assignment: CDR1 MNHEY and CDR2 SMNVEV (reference sequence). The V gene lost 6 bases and the J gene lost 7 bases, with 14 bases spanning the gap. The CDR3 nucleotides are TGTGCCAGCAGCGGGACAAGGCCATATACGCAGTATTTT. Translating gives CASSGTRPYTQYF.

The rearrangement uses TRBV5-1 and TRBJ2-7; D is possibly TRBD1 (6 bases). The germline gives CDR1 SGHRS, CDR2 YFSETQ. The CDR3 consists of 15 residues. With 4 bases removed from V and 2 bases from J, the gap between germline ends came to 16 bases. CDR3 DNA: TGCGCCAGCAGCACCCAACAGGGTAGCGCCTACGAGCAGTACTTC. It is translated as CASSTQQGSAYEQYF.

The V gene is TRBV19, the J gene TRBJ1-3; D not certain. The CDR3 runs 15 residues. The germline V and J ends were trimmed by 1 base and 2 bases, with 9 bases remaining between them. Germline V gene data show CDR1 as LNHDA and CDR2 as SQIVND (reference sequence). This CDR3 reads CASSIVLSPGNTIYF. The DNA for the CDR3 is TGTGCCAGTAGTATAGTCCTTTCCCCTGGAAACACCATATATTTT.

The chain is built from TRBV7-3 and TRBJ2-1, with D tentatively TRBD2 (6 bases). CDR1 is SGHTA, CDR2 FQGTGA, per germline. The V gene lost 1 base and the J gene lost 4 bases, with 14 bases spanning the gap. The CDR3 runs to 16 residues. The CDR3 DNA reads TGTGCCAGCAGCTTAAGTGCGGGGTTTCGATACAATGAGCAGTTCTTC. Translated: CASSLSAGFRYNEQFF.

This chain uses TRBV11-3 with TRBJ2-3; maybe TRBD2 (7 bases). Germline CDR1 SGHNT, CDR2 YENEEA. Trimming took 5 bases from V and 6 from J, leaving 15 bases between them. CDR3 size: 14 residues. The DNA for the CDR3 is TGTGCCAGCAGCCGTATACGGGGGGCGGATACGCAGTATTTT. Amino acids: CASSRIRGADTQYF.

This chain links TRBV7-9 with TRBJ2-5; 14 nucleotides match TRBD2. This CDR3 contains 18 residues. V was clipped by 4 bases and J by 4 bases; unmatched bases: 11. Germline V gives CDR1 SEHNR, CDR2 FQNEAQ (reference sequence). The CDR3 DNA sequence: TGTGCCAGCAGCTCCCAGACTAGCGGGGGGGCCGGCGGAGAGACCCAGTACTTC. Amino acids: CASSSQTSGGAGGETQYF. The full variable domain, its missing parts supplied by reference TRBV7-9 and TRBJ2-5, is DTGVSQNPRHKITKRGQNVTFRCDPISEHNRLYWYRQTLGQGPEFLTYFQNEAQLEKSRLLSDRFSAERPKGSFSTLEIQRTEQGDSAMYLCASSSQTSGGAGGETQYFGPGTRLLVL.

The rearrangement uses TRBV5-4 and TRBJ2-7; TRBD1 matches 8 bases. V lost 4 bases and J lost 2; bases outside the gene matches: 5. Per the germline V gene, CDR1 is SGHNT and CDR2 is YYREEE (reference sequence). This CDR3 contains 14 residues. As DNA, the CDR3 is TGTGCCAGCAGCCCCGGACAGGGTGCCTACGAGCAGTACTTC. Its translation: CASSPGQGAYEQYF.

V and J are TRBV24-1 and TRBJ2-1, with 10 bases identical to TRBD2. Per the germline V gene, CDR1 is KGHDR and CDR2 is SFDVKD. Unmatched junction bases numbered 11, after V lost 5 bases and J lost 8 bases. The CDR3 sequence is 16 residues long. CDR3 nucleotide sequence: TGTGCCACCAGTGGTATAGCGGGGGGATCGGTTTATGAGCAGTTCTTC. Translation gives CATSGIAGGSVYEQFF.

This sequence joins TRBV5-4 and TRBJ2-1, with a possible D match to TRBD1 (6 bases). The V gene lost 3 bases and the J gene lost 9 bases, with 10 bases spanning the gap. The germline gives CDR1 SGHNT, CDR2 YYREEE (reference sequence). This CDR3 has 12 residues. CDR3: CASSYRVGEQFF. The CDR3 bases are TGTGCCAGCAGCTACAGGGTAGGTGAGCAGTTCTTC.

The table lists this clone with a count of one. V gene TRBV16 combines with J gene TRBJ2-7; D unclear. V dropped 2 bases and J dropped 5 bases, with 7 bases sitting between them. The CDR3 runs 12 residues. Germline CDR1 KGHSY, CDR2 FQNENV. The CDR3 protein is CASSQRSHEQYF. CDR3 nucleotides: TGTGCCAGCAGCCAACGTTCCCACGAGCAGTACTTC.

Of note for this clone: The sample holds other DNA sequences that translate to the same CDR3. The gene calls are TRBV6-1 and TRBJ2-1; D perhaps matches TRBD2 (7 bases). Per the germline V gene, CDR1 is MNHNS and CDR2 is SASEGT. This CDR3 region has 16 residues. The V end was cut by 1 base, the J end by 0 bases, with 10 bases between. This CDR3 reads CASSEGGGGSYNEQFF. The CDR3 nucleotides read TGTGCCAGCAGTGAAGGCGGGGGCGGCTCCTACAATGAGCAGTTCTTC.

This clone was seen a single time. The chain couples TRBV7-3 to TRBJ1-3; 9 bases align to TRBD1. This CDR3 region has 17 residues. The junction had 10 bases not matched to a gene; V was cut back by 2 bases and J by 5 bases. Germline lookup yields CDR1 SGHTA and CDR2 FQGTGA. CDR3 region: CASSLGPSGQGRNTIYF. The CDR3 DNA reads as TGTGCCAGCAGCTTAGGGCCGTCGGGACAGGGCCGAAACACCATATATTTT.

The gene calls are TRBV7-6 and TRBJ2-7, with no clear D. The CDR3 runs to 15 residues. Deletions cut 1 base from V and 3 bases from J, with 13 bases between. Germline V CDR1 and CDR2: SGHVS, FNYEAQ. The chain's CDR3 is CASSLGGQADYEQYF. CDR3 in DNA: TGTGCCAGCAGCTTAGGTGGCCAGGCCGACTACGAGCAGTACTTC.

The chain has TRBV11-3 and TRBJ2-1; 10 nucleotides agree with TRBD2. Germline CDR1 reads SGHNT; CDR2 reads YENEEA. Trimming took 1 base from V and 3 from J; bases not matched to a gene: 6. The CDR3 sequence is 17 residues long. In DNA form, the CDR3 reads TGTGCCAGCAGCTTAGTGGCTAGCGGGGGCCGCTACAATGAGCAGTTCTTC. This encodes CASSLVASGGRYNEQFF.

The V call is TRBV3-1 (or the pseudogene TRBV3-2), the J call TRBJ2-3; the D gene is possibly TRBD2 (7 bases). Trimming removed 4 bases from V and 1 base from J, with 12 bases in between. The CDR3 is made up of 15 amino acids. The germline V gene encodes CDR1 LGHDT and CDR2 YNNKEL (reference sequence). The CDR3 reads CASSPKGGGTDTQYF. CDR3 sequence (DNA): TGTGCCAGCAGCCCCAAGGGGGGGGGCACAGATACGCAGTATTTT.

The chain employs TRBV11-2 and TRBJ1-6, with TRBD1 identical over 8 bases. The CDR3 runs 15 residues. Trimming removed 0 bases from V and 7 bases from J; junction bases left unmatched: 2. Per germline, CDR1 SGHAT and CDR2 FQNNGV. CDR3 coding DNA: TGTGCCAGCAGCTTAGATCCAGGGGGCAATTCACCCCTCCACTTT. Translated, it gives CASSLDPGGNSPLHF.

V and J are TRBV10-1 and TRBJ2-7; the match to TRBD1 covers 8 bases. Germline V gene lookup returns CDR1 WNHNN and CDR2 SYGVQD (reference sequence). The V and J ends lost 6 bases and 4 bases, in that order; junction bases with no gene match: 11. This CDR3 spans 15 amino acids. The CDR3 sequence is CASSYGTGMEYEQYF. CDR3 coding DNA: TGCGCCAGCAGCTACGGGACAGGCATGGAGTACGAGCAGTACTTC.